This TCR beta chain was sequenced in a study of T cells in lung cancer brain metastases. To note about this clone: Its antigen is unknown.

CDR1 and CDR2 from the germline V gene are SEHNR and FQNEAQ (reference sequence). The CDR3 is 13 residues long. Trimming took 2 bases from V and 4 from J, leaving 8 bases between them. General study results and limits: Paired lesions shared few clones; most were lesion-specific (mean Morisita roughly 0.21).

Repertoires were generated with immunoSEQ multiplex PCR, while TCRdb's copy carries only in-frame clones and drops some. In the table there are about 6,700 clones, 80% to 90% of which are singletons. This clonotype originated in a man in his fifties or sixties with non-small cell lung cancer. The chain uses TRBV7-9 and TRBJ1-1; D call uncertain. Sequencing input: tumor tissue from the primary lung tumor. The CDR3 is CASSLKDSTEAFF. The CDR3 DNA reads as TGTGCCAGCAGCTTAAAAGATTCCACTGAAGCTTTCTTT.